The 27 T cell receptor beta chains given below trace back to one sample, sequenced in a study of blood T cell repertoires in COVID-19. Libraries were prepared by immunoSEQ multiplex PCR; TCRdb keeps only in-frame clonotypes and omits some of them. This table has 380,000 or so clones, roughly 90% appearing once. The sequencing sample was made of peripheral blood. The receptor set was obtained from a man aged 35 to 55 with acute or convalescent COVID-19.

CDR3 protein: CASTRGLTLQETQYF. The CDR3 DNA reads as TGTGCCAGCACCCGTGGCCTGACTCTCCAAGAGACCCAGTACTTC. The chain recombines TRBV9 with TRBJ2-5; D remains ambiguous. The V gene's germline CDR1 is SGDLS and CDR2 YYNGEE. Trimming took 6 bases from V and 1 from J, leaving 16 bases between them. The CDR3 has 15 amino acids.

The chain links TRBV2 to TRBJ1-5; possible D gene TRBD1, 5 bases. Germline CDR1 SNHLY, CDR2 FYNNEI. V lost 3 bases and J 4 bases, leaving 7 bases between the germline ends. This CDR3 comprises 13 residues. For the CDR3, the DNA is TGTGCCAGCAGTGAGGGGCAAAATCAGCCCCAGCATTTT. Translated, it gives CASSEGQNQPQHF.

The rearrangement links TRBV27 to TRBJ2-5; 11 bases are shared with TRBD2. This CDR3 contains 16 residues. Germline V gene lookup returns CDR1 MNHEY and CDR2 SMNVEV (reference sequence). The junction had 3 bases not matched to a gene; V was cut back by 2 bases and J by 1 base. CDR3 sequence (DNA): TGTGCCAGCAGTTTACGACTAGCGGGGTTCCAAGAGACCCAGTACTTC. Translation gives CASSLRLAGFQETQYF.

The chain employs TRBV29-1 and TRBJ1-1; D is unresolved. V dropped 6 bases and J dropped 1 base, with 12 bases sitting between them. Germline V gene sequence: CDR1 SQVTM, CDR2 ANQGSEA. The CDR3 spans 13 residues. CDR3 sequence reads: CSVLSAGNTEAFF. CDR3 DNA sequence: TGCAGCGTCCTCTCGGCGGGGAACACTGAAGCTTTCTTT.

V gene TRBV3-1 (or the pseudogene TRBV3-2) combines with J gene TRBJ1-2; a possible D gene is TRBD1 (6 bases). The V gene lost 4 bases and the J gene lost 7 bases, with 13 bases spanning the gap. The germline V gene has CDR1 LGHDT and CDR2 YNNKEL (reference sequence). There are 13 residues in the CDR3. This CDR3 reads CASSPRQETGYTF. CDR3 coding DNA: TGTGCCAGCAGCCCCCGACAGGAGACTGGCTACACCTTC.

The CDR3 loop is CASSSGGAGANVLTF. The CDR3 DNA is TGTGCCAGCTCCTCCGGAGGCGCTGGGGCCAACGTCCTGACTTTC. V usage is TRBV18 and J usage is TRBJ2-6; tentatively, D is TRBD2 (5 bases). From germline, CDR1 is KGHSH and CDR2 LQKENI. The V and J ends lost 6 bases and 2 bases respectively, with 11 bases between them. The CDR3 has 15 amino acids.

This clone appeared a few times. This chain uses TRBV24-1 with TRBJ1-6, with D tentatively TRBD1 (6 bases). This CDR3 contains 15 residues. Germline values: CDR1 KGHDR, CDR2 SFDVKD. The germline V and J ends were trimmed by 3 bases and 9 bases, with 14 bases remaining between them. CDR3 nucleotide sequence: TGTGCCACCAGTGATGGCAACAGGGCTACTTCACCCCTCCACTTT. Protein: CATSDGNRATSPLHF.

The chain is built from TRBV11-2 and TRBJ1-1; D ambiguous. Germline assignment: CDR1 SGHAT and CDR2 FQNNGV. Trimming cost V 4 bases and J 0 bases, with 12 bases left between them. This CDR3 comprises 15 residues. As DNA, the CDR3 is TGTGCCAGCAGCTCGGCACAGCACATGAACACTGAAGCTTTCTTT. Translation gives CASSSAQHMNTEAFF.

This rearrangement joins TRBV7-9 to TRBJ1-1; D is unresolved. The CDR3 has 14 residues. Germline V gene sequence: CDR1 SEHNR, CDR2 FQNEAQ (reference sequence). The V gene lost 0 bases and the J gene lost 8 bases, with 13 bases spanning the gap. CDR3 sequence: CASSLALVATEAFF. CDR3 DNA sequence: TGTGCCAGCAGCTTAGCGCTAGTCGCCACCGAAGCTTTCTTT.

The chain links TRBV6-5 to TRBJ2-3, with a tentative D call TRBD1 (6 bases). Germline-derived CDR1 and CDR2 are MNHEY and SVGAGI. This CDR3 contains 14 residues. Trimming pared 2 bases from V and 9 bases from J, leaving 15 bases between. The CDR3 DNA reads TGTGCCAGCAGTTACAATGCAGGGGCGGGCACGCAGTATTTT. It translates to CASSYNAGAGTQYF.

Note on this clone: Within the sample, other DNA sequences also encode this same CDR3. The gene calls are TRBV3-1 (or the pseudogene TRBV3-2) and TRBJ2-2; TRBD2 might be the D (5 bases). Trimming removed 1 base from V and 1 base from J, with 7 bases in between. Germline CDR1 reads LGHDT; CDR2 reads YNNKEL (reference sequence). There are 15 residues in the CDR3. The CDR3 coding sequence is TGTGCCAGCAGCCAAGGGACTGGGAACACCGGGGAGCTGTTTTTT. Its protein is CASSQGTGNTGELFF.

The chain has TRBV2 and TRBJ1-2; D is uncertain. This CDR3 contains 10 residues. Germline CDR1 and CDR2: SNHLY and FYNNEI. With 6 bases removed from V and 10 bases from J, the gap between germline ends came to 9 bases. CDR3 nucleotide sequence: TGTGCCAGCAGGACTTGGTTCTACACCTTC. It translates to CASRTWFYTF.

The rearrangement joins TRBV4-3 to TRBJ2-1; maybe TRBD2 (6 bases). Germline lookup yields CDR1 LGHNA and CDR2 YSLEER. V was trimmed by 0 bases and J by 5 bases, leaving 11 bases between them. CDR3 length: 15 amino acids. CDR3 loop: CASSQEAGKNNEQFF. As DNA, the CDR3 is TGCGCCAGCAGCCAAGAGGCGGGGAAGAACAATGAGCAGTTCTTC.

The V gene is TRBV6-2 or TRBV6-3, the J gene TRBJ1-1; D is unresolved. V was cut by 0 bases and J by 0 bases, with 5 bases left in between. The CDR3 is 14 residues long. Germline V CDR1 and CDR2: MNHEY, SVGEGT. This CDR3 is CASSYSSVNTEAFF. Here the CDR3 DNA reads TGTGCCAGCAGTTACTCGAGCGTGAACACTGAAGCTTTCTTT.

V usage is TRBV27 and J usage is TRBJ2-1; 8 bases are shared with TRBD1. Germline CDR1 MNHEY, CDR2 SMNVEV (reference sequence). The V segment lost 3 bases and the J segment 6 bases; nucleotides outside the gene matches: 7. This CDR3 has 15 amino acids. Here the CDR3 reads CASSFPGQAGNEQFF. CDR3 nucleotides: TGTGCCAGCAGTTTCCCGGGACAGGCGGGCAATGAGCAGTTCTTC.

The gene calls are TRBV11-3 and TRBJ2-5; 13 bases agree with TRBD2. The germline V gene encodes CDR1 SGHNT and CDR2 YENEEA. After removal of 1 base from V and 2 bases from J, the junction contained 10 bases not matched to a gene. The CDR3 length is 19 residues. The CDR3 loop reads CASSLGTSGGSDAQETQYF. Here the CDR3 DNA reads TGTGCCAGCAGCTTAGGGACTAGCGGGGGCTCCGATGCACAAGAGACCCAGTACTTC. Filled out from reference TRBV11-3 and TRBJ2-5, the complete variable domain reads EAGVVQSPRYKIIEKKQPVAFWCNPISGHNTLYWYLQNLGQGPELLIRYENEEAVDDSQLPKDRFSAERLKGVDSTLKIQPAELGDSAVYLCASSLGTSGGSDAQETQYFGPGTRLLVL.

In regard to this clone: At one of its ends the junction is not consistent with the germline gene, which may arise from a read error. The V gene is TRBV2, the J gene TRBJ1-4; D gene uncertain. Germline V CDR1 and CDR2: SNHLY, FYNNEI. This CDR3 is 13 amino acids long. The CDR3 sequence: CASSVVRILGLIF. The CDR3 nucleotides are TGTGCCAGCAGTGTGGTGCGGATCCTCGGTCTAATTTTT.

The chain joins TRBV6-5 to TRBJ2-2; 7 bases line up with TRBD1. Germline values: CDR1 MNHEY, CDR2 SVGAGI. Trimming removed 6 bases from V and 7 bases from J; junction bases left unmatched: 8. The CDR3 covers 14 residues. As DNA, the CDR3 is TGTGCCAGCAGGATCGACAGGGTGATCGGGGAGCTGTTTTTT. This translates into CASRIDRVIGELFF.

The chain employs TRBV5-1 and TRBJ2-1, with 10 bases identical to TRBD2. The CDR3 extends over 16 amino acids. The germline V gene has CDR1 SGHRS and CDR2 YFSETQ. The trim removed 4 bases at V and 7 bases at J, leaving 11 bases unmatched. The CDR3 DNA reads TGCGCCAGCAGCCATAATCTAGCGGGAGTAGGAAATGAGCAGTTCTTC. Translation gives CASSHNLAGVGNEQFF.

This clone occurred once. V is TRBV27 and J is TRBJ2-2; TRBD2 matches at 13 bases. The CDR3 runs to 15 residues. V lost 6 bases and J lost 3; bases outside the gene matches: 1. Looked up from germline, CDR1 is MNHEY and CDR2 is SMNVEV (reference sequence). DNA for the CDR3: TGTGCCAGCAGACTAGCGGGAGGGTACACCGGGGAGCTGTTTTTT. Its protein product is CASRLAGGYTGELFF.

V and J are TRBV5-1 and TRBJ2-2, with D perhaps TRBD1 (6 bases). The CDR3 is 14 residues long. The V gene's germline CDR1 is SGHRS and CDR2 YFSETQ. V was cut by 4 bases and J by 6 bases, with 13 bases left in between. CDR3 region: CASSRGPGAGELFF. CDR3 in DNA: TGCGCCAGCAGCAGGGGCCCAGGGGCCGGGGAGCTGTTTTTT.

The sample holds a few counts of this clone. The chain employs TRBV7-3 and TRBJ2-3; possible D gene TRBD2, 5 bases. Germline V gene lookup returns CDR1 SGHTA and CDR2 FQGTGA. This CDR3 comprises 14 residues. With 1 base removed from V and 7 bases from J, the gap between germline ends came to 12 bases. The CDR3: CASSLSPSSHTQYF. The DNA for the CDR3 is TGTGCCAGCAGCTTAAGTCCTAGCTCTCATACGCAGTATTTT.

This clone was counted only a few times. This chain connects TRBV6-5 to TRBJ1-5, with 7 positions matching TRBD1. This CDR3 spans 14 amino acids. Germline-derived CDR1 and CDR2 are MNHEY and SVGAGI. V was pared by 5 bases and J by 4 bases, with 5 bases of the junction left unmatched. The CDR3 nucleotides read TGTGCCAGCAGTCGGGACAGACCAAATCAGCCCCAGCATTTT. It is translated as CASSRDRPNQPQHF.

The V call is TRBV19, the J call TRBJ1-6; D possibly corresponds to TRBD1 (6 bases). The CDR3 loop spans 16 amino acids. CDR1 is LNHDA, CDR2 SQIVND, per germline (reference sequence). Trimming pared 5 bases from V and 6 bases from J, leaving 17 bases between. The CDR3 DNA is TGTGCCAGTAGTCCCTCCGCAGGGGCGGCTAATTCACCCCTCCACTTT. Protein product: CASSPSAGAANSPLHF.

The J gene is TRBJ2-2, the V gene TRBV19; D is uncertain. The CDR3 length is 13 residues. V was clipped by 4 bases and J by 4 bases, with 7 bases between them. CDR1 is LNHDA and CDR2 is SQIVND in the germline V gene (reference sequence). The CDR3 nucleotides are TGTGCCAGTAGTAACGGCGGCACCGGGGAGCTGTTTTTT. This translates into CASSNGGTGELFF.

The rearrangement uses TRBV15 and TRBJ2-5, with D possibly matching TRBD1 (5 bases). The CDR3 has 15 amino acids. Trimming cost V 2 bases and J 2 bases, with 12 bases left between them. Germline V gene lookup returns CDR1 LNHNV and CDR2 YYDKDF (reference sequence). CDR3 DNA sequence: TGTGCCACCAGCAGACTCAAGGGGAATCAAGAGACCCAGTACTTC. Translating gives CATSRLKGNQETQYF.

This clone was counted only a few times. The gene calls are TRBV29-1 and TRBJ2-1; 9 nucleotides align to TRBD2. Germline V gene lookup returns CDR1 SQVTM and CDR2 ANQGSEA. Trimming at V came to 6 bases and at J to 5 bases, leaving 8 bases not matched to a gene. This CDR3 region has 14 residues. The CDR3 sequence: CSVHPGLANNEQFF. As DNA, the CDR3 is TGCAGCGTCCACCCGGGACTAGCAAACAATGAGCAGTTCTTC.